The next 18 T cell receptor beta chains were all read from a single sample in a study of blood T cell repertoires in COVID-19. Assay used: immunoSEQ multiplex PCR; TCRdb lists only in-frame clones, some missing. This sample has fewer than 65,000 clones, with about 92% found just once. The sample comprised peripheral blood. The receptors come from a human donor in a cohort sampled during active COVID-19.

This chain connects TRBV7-9 to TRBJ1-2, with D tentatively TRBD1 (6 bases). Germline CDR1 reads SEHNR; CDR2 reads FQNEAQ (reference sequence). There are 15 residues in the CDR3. V was clipped by 5 bases and J by 3 bases, with 16 bases between them. The CDR3 is CASSRGAGADYGYTF. The CDR3 DNA reads TGTGCCAGCAGCCGCGGCGCAGGGGCGGACTATGGCTACACCTTC.

Here the CDR3 reads CASWAPGRPRNEQFF. DNA of the CDR3: TGTGCCAGTTGGGCACCGGGAAGGCCTAGGAATGAGCAGTTCTTC. The rearrangement links TRBV28 to TRBJ2-1, with a tentative D call TRBD2 (5 bases). The CDR3 has 15 residues. V lost 9 bases, J lost 7 bases, and 22 bases lay in between. In germline, CDR1 is MDHEN, CDR2 SYDVKM.

J is TRBJ2-4 and V is TRBV7-9, with D possibly TRBD2 on 6 matching bases. Trimming shortened V by 3 bases and J by 4 bases, and 22 bases separated the two germline ends. CDR1 SEHNR and CDR2 FQNEAQ come from the germline V gene (reference sequence). The CDR3 consists of 18 residues. CDR3 residues: CASSLSSLVGRVKNIQYF. In DNA, the CDR3 is TGTGCCAGCAGCTTGAGCTCCCTGGTCGGGAGAGTGAAAAACATTCAGTACTTC.

The rearrangement links TRBV6-5 to TRBJ1-2; 10 nucleotides align to TRBD1. CDR3 length: 13 amino acids. Germline loops: CDR1 MNHEY, CDR2 SVGAGI. Trimming took 6 bases from V and 7 from J; bases not matched to a gene: 5. The CDR3 is CASSGTGAGGYTF. CDR3 nucleotides: TGTGCCAGCAGCGGGACAGGGGCGGGTGGCTACACCTTC.

J is TRBJ2-2 and V is TRBV11-2, with D perhaps TRBD2 (5 bases). Germline lookup yields CDR1 SGHAT and CDR2 FQNNGV. V lost 6 bases and J lost 1, with 9 bases in between. CDR3 length: 14 residues. The CDR3: CASRTSGNTGELFF. In DNA form, the CDR3 reads TGTGCCAGCAGAACAAGCGGGAACACCGGGGAGCTGTTTTTT.

The genes are TRBV11-2 and TRBJ2-1, with 10 bases aligning to TRBD2. The CDR3 totals 15 residues. The germline CDR1 and CDR2 sequences are SGHAT and FQNNGV. V was pared by 0 bases and J by 7 bases, with 3 bases of the junction left unmatched. In DNA, the CDR3 is TGTGCCAGCAGCTTAGAAGCGGGAGGGTGGAATGAGCAGTTCTTC. This codes for CASSLEAGGWNEQFF.

This chain uses TRBV6-1 with TRBJ1-1, with D perhaps matching TRBD1 (5 bases). In germline, CDR1 is MNHNS, CDR2 SASEGT. The CDR3 totals 17 residues. V was trimmed by 2 bases and J by 0 bases, leaving 16 bases between them. The CDR3 spells CASSEKVTADMNTEAFF. CDR3 coding DNA: TGTGCCAGCAGTGAAAAGGTGACGGCGGACATGAACACTGAAGCTTTCTTT.

V usage is TRBV6-5 and J usage is TRBJ2-1; D is possibly TRBD2 (5 bases). The V end was cut by 6 bases, the J end by 10 bases, with 13 bases between. CDR1 and CDR2 from the germline V gene are MNHEY and SVGAGI. This CDR3 spans 12 amino acids. This chain's CDR3 is CASRGSAREQFF. CDR3 bases: TGTGCCAGCAGGGGGAGTGCTCGCGAGCAGTTCTTC.

This chain uses TRBV7-9 with TRBJ2-3, with 13 nucleotides matching TRBD2. The CDR3 spans 15 residues. Per the germline V gene, CDR1 is SEHNR and CDR2 is FQNEAQ (reference sequence). V shed 5 bases and J 10 bases; nucleotides not matched to a gene: 9. The CDR3 nucleotides read TGTGCCAGCAGCGCCGGACTAGCGGGAGCGCCATCGCAGTATTTT. The encoded protein is CASSAGLAGAPSQYF.

The chain couples TRBV7-2 to TRBJ2-7; a possible D gene is TRBD2 (6 bases). V shed 3 bases and J shed 0 bases, with 12 bases lying between them. The CDR3 length is 15 residues. The germline V gene has CDR1 SGHTA and CDR2 FQGNSA. CDR3 residues: CASSFMAGSSYEQYV. The CDR3, as DNA: TGTGCCAGCAGCTTCATGGCGGGGAGCTCCTACGAGCAGTACGTC.

The chain has TRBV27 and TRBJ1-1; 8 nucleotides align to TRBD1. J lost 0 bases, V lost 5 bases, and 14 bases had no gene match. The CDR3 runs 18 residues. Germline CDR1 MNHEY, CDR2 SMNVEV (reference sequence). As DNA, the CDR3 is TGTGCCAGCAGTATAGAAGCAGGGGGCGCGGGGATGAACACTGAAGCTTTCTTT. It is translated as CASSIEAGGAGMNTEAFF.

The gene calls are TRBV19 and TRBJ1-1; 7 bases match TRBD1. Germline V gives CDR1 LNHDA, CDR2 SQIVND (reference sequence). CDR3 size: 16 residues. J lost 0 bases, V lost 5 bases, and 9 bases had no gene match. CDR3 nucleotides: TGTGCCAGTAGTCCCCGGGACAGCCCGATGAACACTGAAGCTTTCTTT. Its protein is CASSPRDSPMNTEAFF.

This clone is a singleton in its sample. This sequence joins TRBV9 and TRBJ1-4; D may be TRBD1 (5 bases). Trimming shortened V by 0 bases and J by 0 bases, and 9 bases separated the two germline ends. Germline lookup yields CDR1 SGDLS and CDR2 YYNGEE. There are 16 residues in the CDR3. For the CDR3, the DNA is TGTGCCAGCAGCGTAGACCCAGGGTCAACTAATGAAAAACTGTTTTTT. This encodes CASSVDPGSTNEKLFF.

The DNA for the CDR3 is TGTGCCAGCAGCTCACGGACTAGCGGGAGTATTAGGCAGTTCTTC. Protein: CASSSRTSGSIRQFF. The chain combines TRBV14 with TRBJ2-1; TRBD2 agrees at 13 bases. This CDR3 has 15 amino acids. V gave up 5 bases and J gave up 12 bases; unmatched junction bases: 10. Germline CDR1 reads SGHDN; CDR2 reads FVKESK.

This clone was recorded only once. The chain carries TRBV12-5 and TRBJ1-3; D is undetermined. Trimming stripped 0 bases from V and 1 base from J, with 10 bases between. This CDR3 contains 16 residues. From germline, CDR1 is LGHNT and CDR2 FRNRAP. The CDR3 region is CASGLVLDISGNTIYF. CDR3 nucleotide sequence: TGTGCTAGTGGTTTGGTACTCGACATATCTGGAAACACCATATATTTT.

The rearrangement links TRBV19 to TRBJ2-7; 13 nucleotides agree with TRBD2. V shed 4 bases, J shed 0 bases, and the junction held 3 bases outside the gene matches. Germline assignment: CDR1 LNHDA and CDR2 SQIVND (reference sequence). This CDR3 contains 16 residues. CDR3 amino acids: CASSRTSGGSSYEQYF. CDR3 DNA: TGTGCCAGTAGTAGGACTAGCGGGGGAAGCTCCTACGAGCAGTACTTC.

The rearrangement joins TRBV18 to TRBJ1-3, with 7 bases aligning to TRBD1. The CDR3 is 15 amino acids. The trim removed 3 bases at V and 3 bases at J, leaving 5 bases unmatched. Germline V CDR1 and CDR2: KGHSH, LQKENI. CDR3 loop: CASSPRGINGNTIYF. The CDR3 DNA reads TGTGCCAGCTCACCCAGGGGGATTAATGGAAACACCATATATTTT.

The chain uses TRBV6-5 and TRBJ2-1, with 7 bases identical to TRBD2. Germline V CDR1 and CDR2: MNHEY, SVGAGI. V trimming: 7 bases; J trimming: 3 bases; junction bases outside the gene matches: 9. There are 15 residues in the CDR3. This CDR3 reads CASNSPASGYNEQFF. The DNA for the CDR3 is TGTGCCAGCAACTCCCCCGCTAGCGGCTACAATGAGCAGTTCTTC.